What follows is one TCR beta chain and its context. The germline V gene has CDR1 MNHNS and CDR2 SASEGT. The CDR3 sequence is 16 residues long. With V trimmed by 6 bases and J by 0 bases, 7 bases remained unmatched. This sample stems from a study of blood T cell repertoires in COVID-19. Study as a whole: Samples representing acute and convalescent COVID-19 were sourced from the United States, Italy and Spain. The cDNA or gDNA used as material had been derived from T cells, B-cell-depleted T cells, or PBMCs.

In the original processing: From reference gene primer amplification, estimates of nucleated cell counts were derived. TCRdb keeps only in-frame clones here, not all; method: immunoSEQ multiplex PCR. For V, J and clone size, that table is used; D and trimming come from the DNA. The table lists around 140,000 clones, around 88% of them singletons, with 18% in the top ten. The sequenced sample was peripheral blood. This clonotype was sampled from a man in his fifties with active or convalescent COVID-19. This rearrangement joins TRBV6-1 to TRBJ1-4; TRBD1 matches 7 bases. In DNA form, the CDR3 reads TGTGCCAGCAGCGAAAGACAGGGTTCAACTAATGAAAAACTGTTTTTT. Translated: CASSERQGSTNEKLFF.